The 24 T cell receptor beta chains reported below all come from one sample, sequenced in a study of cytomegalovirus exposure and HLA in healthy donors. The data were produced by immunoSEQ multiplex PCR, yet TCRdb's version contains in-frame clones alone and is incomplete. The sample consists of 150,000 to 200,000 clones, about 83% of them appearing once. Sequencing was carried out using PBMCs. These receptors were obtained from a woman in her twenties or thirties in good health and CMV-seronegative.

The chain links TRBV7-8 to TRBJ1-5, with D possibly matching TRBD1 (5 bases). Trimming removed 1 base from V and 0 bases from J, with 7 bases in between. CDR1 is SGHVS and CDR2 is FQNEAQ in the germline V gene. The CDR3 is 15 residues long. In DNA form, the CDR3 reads TGTGCCAGCAGCTTAGGACAGACTAGCAATCAGCCCCAGCATTTT. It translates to CASSLGQTSNQPQHF.

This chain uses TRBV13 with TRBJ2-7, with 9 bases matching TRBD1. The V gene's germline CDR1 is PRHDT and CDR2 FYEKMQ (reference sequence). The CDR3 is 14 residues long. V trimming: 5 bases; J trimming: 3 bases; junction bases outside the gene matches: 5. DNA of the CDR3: TGTGCCAGCAGCATAAGGGGACAGGGCTACGAGCAGTACTTC. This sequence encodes CASSIRGQGYEQYF.

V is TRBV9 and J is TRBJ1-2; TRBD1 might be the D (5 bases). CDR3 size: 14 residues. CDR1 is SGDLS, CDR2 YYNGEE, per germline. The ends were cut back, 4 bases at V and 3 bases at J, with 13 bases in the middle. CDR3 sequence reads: CASSLSGGDYGYTF. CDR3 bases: TGTGCCAGCAGCCTTAGCGGGGGGGACTATGGCTACACCTTC.

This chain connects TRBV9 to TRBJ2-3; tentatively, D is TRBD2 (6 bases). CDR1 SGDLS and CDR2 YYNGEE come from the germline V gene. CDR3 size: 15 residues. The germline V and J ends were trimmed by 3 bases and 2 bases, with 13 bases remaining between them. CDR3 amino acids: CASSALQRATDTQYF. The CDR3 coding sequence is TGTGCCAGCAGCGCCCTGCAGCGGGCCACAGATACGCAGTATTTT. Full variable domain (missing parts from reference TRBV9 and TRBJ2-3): DSGVTQTPKHLITATGQRVTLRCSPRSGDLSVYWYQQSLDQGLQFLIQYYNGEERAKGNILERFSAQQFPDLHSELNLSSLELGDSALYFCASSALQRATDTQYFGPGTRLTVL.

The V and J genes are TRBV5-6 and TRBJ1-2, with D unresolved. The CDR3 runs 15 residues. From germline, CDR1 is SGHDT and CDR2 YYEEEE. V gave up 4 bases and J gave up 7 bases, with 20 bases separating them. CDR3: CASSPRTPAGSGYTF. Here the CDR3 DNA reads TGTGCCAGCAGCCCCCGGACCCCGGCGGGCTCTGGCTACACCTTC.

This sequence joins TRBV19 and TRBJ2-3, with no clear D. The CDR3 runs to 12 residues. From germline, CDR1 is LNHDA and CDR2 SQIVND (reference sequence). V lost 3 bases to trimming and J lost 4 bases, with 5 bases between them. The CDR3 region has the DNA TGTGCCAGTAGTATTACTGCAGATACGCAGTATTTT. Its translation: CASSITADTQYF.

In DNA form, the CDR3 reads TGCAGCGTTGAAGGGGGGCTTGAGGATGGCTACACCTTC. Residues: CSVEGGLEDGYTF. J is TRBJ1-2 and V is TRBV29-1, with a weak D call TRBD1 (6 bases). V was trimmed by 1 base and J by 6 bases, leaving 12 bases between them. CDR1 is SQVTM, CDR2 ANQGSEA, per germline. The CDR3 covers 13 residues. Full variable domain (outside the CDR3, taken from reference TRBV29-1 and TRBJ1-2): SAVISQKPSRDICQRGTSLTIQCQVDSQVTMMFWYRQQPGQSLTLIATANQGSEATYESGFVIDKFPISRPNLTFSTLTVSNMSPEDSSIYLCSVEGGLEDGYTFGSGTRLTVV.

The CDR3 sequence: CAISAGTGANEKLFF. The CDR3 DNA reads TGTGCCATCAGTGCGGGGACAGGGGCTAATGAAAAACTGTTTTTT. This sequence joins TRBV10-3 and TRBJ1-4; 10 bases align to TRBD1. Germline-derived CDR1 and CDR2 are ENHRY and SYGVKD. The CDR3 is made up of 15 amino acids. Trimming took 4 bases from V and 3 from J; bases not matched to a gene: 2.

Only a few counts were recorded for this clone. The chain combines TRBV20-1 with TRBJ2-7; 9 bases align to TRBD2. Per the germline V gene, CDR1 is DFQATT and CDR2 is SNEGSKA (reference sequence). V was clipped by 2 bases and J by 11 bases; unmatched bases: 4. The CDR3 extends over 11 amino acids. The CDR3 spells CSARIGTSKYF. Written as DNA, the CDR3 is TGCAGTGCTAGAATCGGGACTAGCAAGTACTTC.

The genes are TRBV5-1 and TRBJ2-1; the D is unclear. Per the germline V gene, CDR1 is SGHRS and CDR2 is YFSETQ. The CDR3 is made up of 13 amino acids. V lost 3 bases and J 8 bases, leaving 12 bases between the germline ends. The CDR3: CASSYLPEYEQFF. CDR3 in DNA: TGCGCCAGCAGCTACCTACCCGAATATGAGCAGTTCTTC. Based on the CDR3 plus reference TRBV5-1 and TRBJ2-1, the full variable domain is KAGVTQTPRYLIKTRGQQVTLSCSPISGHRSVSWYQQTPGQGLQFLFEYFSETQRNKGNFPGRFSGRQFSNSRSEMNVSTLELGDSALYLCASSYLPEYEQFFGPGTRLTVL.

CDR3 amino acids: CASSVETVGYGYTF. CDR3 DNA: TGTGCCAGCAGCGTAGAAACAGTCGGCTATGGCTACACCTTC. The chain recombines TRBV9 with TRBJ1-2; no clear D. The V and J ends lost 0 bases and 4 bases respectively, with 10 bases between them. CDR1 and CDR2 (germline): SGDLS, YYNGEE. CDR3 length: 14 residues.

CDR3 sequence reads: CASSPGTEAFF. DNA for the CDR3: TGTGCCAGCAGCCCGGGGACTGAAGCTTTCTTT. J is TRBJ1-1 and V is TRBV2; no clear D. Germline CDR1 is SNHLY and CDR2 is FYNNEI. V was clipped by 6 bases and J by 5 bases, with 7 bases between them. This CDR3 spans 11 amino acids.

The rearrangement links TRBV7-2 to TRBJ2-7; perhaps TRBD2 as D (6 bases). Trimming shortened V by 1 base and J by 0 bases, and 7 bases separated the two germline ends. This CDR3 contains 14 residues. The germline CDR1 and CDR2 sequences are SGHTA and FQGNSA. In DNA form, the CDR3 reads TGTGCCAGCAGCTTAGGGACTATCTCCTACGAGCAGTACTTC. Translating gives CASSLGTISYEQYF.

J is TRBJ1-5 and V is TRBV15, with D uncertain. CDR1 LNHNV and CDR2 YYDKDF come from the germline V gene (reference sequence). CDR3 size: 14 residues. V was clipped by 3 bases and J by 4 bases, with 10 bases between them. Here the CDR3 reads CATSSPSRNQPQHF. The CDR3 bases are TGTGCCACCAGCAGTCCTTCCCGTAATCAGCCCCAGCATTTT. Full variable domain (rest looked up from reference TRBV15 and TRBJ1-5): DAMVIQNPRYQVTQFGKPVTLSCSQTLNHNVMYWYQQKSSQAPKLLFHYYDKDFNNEADTPDNFQSRRPNTSFCFLDIRSPGLGDTAMYLCATSSPSRNQPQHFGDGTRLSIL.

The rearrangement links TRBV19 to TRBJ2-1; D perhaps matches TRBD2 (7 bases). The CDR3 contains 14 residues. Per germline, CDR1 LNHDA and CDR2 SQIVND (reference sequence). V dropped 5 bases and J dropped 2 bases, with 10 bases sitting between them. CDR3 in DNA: TGTGCCAGTAGTGACGGGGGGCCCTACAATGAGCAGTTCTTC. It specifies CASSDGGPYNEQFF.

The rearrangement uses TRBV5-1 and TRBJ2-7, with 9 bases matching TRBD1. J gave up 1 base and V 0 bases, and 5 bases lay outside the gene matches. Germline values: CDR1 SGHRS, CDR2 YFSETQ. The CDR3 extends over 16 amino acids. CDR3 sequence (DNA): TGCGCCAGCAGCTTGGAAGGGACAGGGAGGTCCTACGAGCAGTACTTC. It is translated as CASSLEGTGRSYEQYF.

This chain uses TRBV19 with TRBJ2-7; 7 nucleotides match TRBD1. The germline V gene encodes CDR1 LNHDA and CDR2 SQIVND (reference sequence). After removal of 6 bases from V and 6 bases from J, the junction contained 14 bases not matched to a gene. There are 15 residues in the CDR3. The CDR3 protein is CASSALPGQNIEQYF. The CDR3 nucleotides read TGTGCCAGTAGCGCACTTCCGGGACAGAATATCGAGCAGTACTTC.

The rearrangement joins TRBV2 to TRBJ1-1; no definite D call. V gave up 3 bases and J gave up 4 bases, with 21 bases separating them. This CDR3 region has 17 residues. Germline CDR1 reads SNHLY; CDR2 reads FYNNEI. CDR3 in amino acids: CASSDQIKREVFTEAFF. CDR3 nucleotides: TGTGCCAGCAGTGATCAAATAAAGAGGGAGGTTTTCACTGAAGCTTTCTTT.

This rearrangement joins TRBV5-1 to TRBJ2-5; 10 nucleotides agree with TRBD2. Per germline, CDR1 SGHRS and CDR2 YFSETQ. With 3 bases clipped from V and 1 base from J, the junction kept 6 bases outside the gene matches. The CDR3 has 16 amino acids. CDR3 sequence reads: CASSYGLAATQETQYF. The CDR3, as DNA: TGCGCCAGCAGCTACGGACTAGCGGCGACCCAAGAGACCCAGTACTTC.

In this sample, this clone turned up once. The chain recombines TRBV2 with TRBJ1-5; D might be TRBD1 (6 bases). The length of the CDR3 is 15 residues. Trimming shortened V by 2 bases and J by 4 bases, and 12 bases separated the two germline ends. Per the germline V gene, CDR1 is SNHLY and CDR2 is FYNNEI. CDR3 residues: CASSELDSRNQPQHF. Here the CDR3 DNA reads TGTGCCAGCAGTGAATTGGACAGTAGAAATCAGCCCCAGCATTTT.

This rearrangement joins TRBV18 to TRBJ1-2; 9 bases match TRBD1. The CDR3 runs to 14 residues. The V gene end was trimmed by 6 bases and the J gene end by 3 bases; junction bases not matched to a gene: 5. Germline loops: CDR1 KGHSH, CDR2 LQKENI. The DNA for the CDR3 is TGTGCCAGCTCGCAACAGGGGGCGGACTATGGCTACACCTTC. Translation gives CASSQQGADYGYTF.

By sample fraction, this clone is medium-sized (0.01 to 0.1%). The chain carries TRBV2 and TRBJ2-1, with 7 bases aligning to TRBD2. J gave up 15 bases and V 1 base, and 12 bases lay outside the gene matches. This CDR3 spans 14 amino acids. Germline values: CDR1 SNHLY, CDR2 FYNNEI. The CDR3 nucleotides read TGTGCCAGCAGTGAAGGGGTGCGGCTAGCGGCCCCGTTCTTC. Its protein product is CASSEGVRLAAPFF.

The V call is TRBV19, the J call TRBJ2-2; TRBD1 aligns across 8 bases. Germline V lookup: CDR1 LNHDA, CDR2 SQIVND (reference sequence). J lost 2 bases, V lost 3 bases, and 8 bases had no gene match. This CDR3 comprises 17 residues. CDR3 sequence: CASSIDSGTGNTGELFF. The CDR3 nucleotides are TGTGCCAGTAGTATCGATTCCGGGACAGGAAACACCGGGGAGCTGTTTTTT.

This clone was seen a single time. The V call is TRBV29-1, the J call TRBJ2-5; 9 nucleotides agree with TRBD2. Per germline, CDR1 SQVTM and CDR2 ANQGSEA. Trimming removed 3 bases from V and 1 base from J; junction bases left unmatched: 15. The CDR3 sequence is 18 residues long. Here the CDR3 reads CSVDGWASGEKTQETQYF. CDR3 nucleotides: TGCAGCGTTGATGGTTGGGCTAGCGGGGAGAAGACCCAAGAGACCCAGTACTTC.